What follows are 32 T cell receptor beta chains derived from one specimen sequenced in a study of regulatory T cells in long-lasting Graves disease. With iRepertoire HTBI primers and Arm-PCR of CDR3 regions, TCR beta libraries were built. TCRdb re-called the multiplex PCR reads with MiXCR, one entry per CDR3 protein. Of under 450,000 distinct CDR3 sequences listed, 23% are singletons. Time point described: persistent/refractory GD, antithyroid drugs over 5 years with positive TRAb. PBMC-derived RNA was used for the TCR library. Specimen: peripheral blood mononuclear cells (PBMCs), collected when the disease was refractory, from a patient treated with antithyroid drugs. Source of these receptors: a female donor with Graves disease.

V gene TRBV10-3 combines with J gene TRBJ1-1; 11 bases are a match to TRBD1. With V trimmed by 4 bases and J by 4 bases, 2 bases remained unmatched. The CDR3 totals 14 residues. Germline CDR1 and CDR2: ENHRY and SYGVKD. The CDR3 region is CAISVGTGGTEAFF. In DNA form, the CDR3 reads TGTGCCATCAGTGTAGGGACAGGGGGCACTGAAGCTTTCTTT.

The chain joins TRBV7-2 to TRBJ2-7, with D uncertain. This CDR3 is built from 13 residues. Germline CDR1 SGHTA, CDR2 FQGNSA. Trimming left V 1 base short and J 6 bases short, with 10 bases between. The CDR3 spells CASSLVLFAEQYF. Written as DNA, the CDR3 is TGTGCCAGCAGCTTAGTACTGTTTGCCGAGCAGTACTTC.

This clonotype was observed at least ten times. CDR3 nucleotide sequence: TGCAGTGCTAGAGATCTACGGCAAGTGAACACTGAAGCTTTCTTT. Translated: CSARDLRQVNTEAFF. This sequence joins TRBV20-1 and TRBJ1-1; D ambiguous. In germline, CDR1 is DFQATT, CDR2 SNEGSKA (reference sequence). V was cut by 0 bases and J by 0 bases, with 11 bases left in between. The CDR3 totals 15 residues.

This clonotype showed up many times. The V gene is TRBV29-1, the J gene TRBJ2-7; the match to TRBD2 covers 7 bases. The germline gives CDR1 SQVTM, CDR2 ANQGSEA. V dropped 4 bases and J dropped 4; count of bases not matched to a gene: 10. This CDR3 has 14 residues. Here the CDR3 reads CSVVRIGGSYEQYF. The CDR3 bases are TGCAGCGTTGTACGTATTGGCGGGAGTTACGAGCAGTACTTC.

This clonotype has a count of ten or more. The genes are TRBV28 and TRBJ1-6; D is ambiguous. The CDR3 runs to 17 residues. V was trimmed by 5 bases and J by 2 bases, leaving 16 bases between them. CDR1 is MDHEN, CDR2 SYDVKM, per germline. CDR3 loop: CASSDPSLAAYNSPLHF. Written as DNA, the CDR3 is TGTGCCAGCAGTGACCCCAGTCTGGCGGCCTATAATTCACCCCTCCACTTT.

The rearrangement links TRBV19 to TRBJ2-3; TRBD1 matches 9 bases. V trimming: 9 bases; J trimming: 0 bases; junction bases outside the gene matches: 7. This CDR3 is 15 amino acids long. Germline CDR1 and CDR2: LNHDA and SQIVND (reference sequence). The CDR3 sequence: CASGQGTTSTDTQYF. CDR3 nucleotide sequence: TGTGCCAGCGGACAGGGGACGACTAGCACAGATACGCAGTATTTT. Variable domain in full (rest from reference TRBV19 and TRBJ2-3): DGGITQSPKYLFRKEGQNVTLSCEQNLNHDAMYWYRQDPGQGLRLIYYSQIVNDFQKGDIAEGYSVSREKKESFPLTVTSAQKNPTAFYLCASGQGTTSTDTQYFGPGTRLTVL.

This clonotype was detected a few times. The rearrangement joins TRBV10-3 to TRBJ1-2; TRBD1 agrees at 10 bases. CDR1 and CDR2 (germline): ENHRY, SYGVKD. With 5 bases clipped from V and 8 bases from J, the junction kept 8 bases outside the gene matches. This CDR3 comprises 14 residues. CDR3 sequence reads: CAISNTGTGEGYTF. CDR3 coding DNA: TGTGCCATCAGTAACACCGGGACAGGGGAAGGCTACACCTTC.

This clonotype was picked up many times. The V gene is TRBV5-1, the J gene TRBJ2-7; the match to TRBD2 covers 10 bases. The CDR3 length is 15 residues. Germline-derived CDR1 and CDR2 are SGHRS and YFSETQ. V was clipped by 2 bases and J by 3 bases; unmatched bases: 5. In nucleotides, the CDR3 is TGCGCCAGCAGCTTCCGGCTAGCGGGAGTCTACGAGCAGTACTTC. Amino acids: CASSFRLAGVYEQYF.

Regarding this clonotype: A much larger clone lies one base from this, so it may be a read error. The chain links TRBV2 to TRBJ2-4; D unresolved. The germline gives CDR1 SNHLY, CDR2 FYNNEI. The CDR3 runs to 15 residues. The chain's CDR3 is CVSKPSALAKNIQYF. In nucleotides, the CDR3 is TGTGTCAGCAAGCCGAGCGCTTTAGCCAAAAACATTCAGTACTTC.

This clonotype has ten or more counts. The CDR3: CSVATKGRMNTEAFF. In DNA form, the CDR3 reads TGCAGCGTTGCAACCAAGGGACGAATGAACACTGAAGCTTTCTTT. V and J are TRBV29-1 and TRBJ1-1; tentatively, D is TRBD1 (5 bases). V was clipped by 4 bases and J by 0 bases, with 15 bases between them. CDR1 and CDR2 (germline): SQVTM, ANQGSEA. This CDR3 region has 15 residues. The full variable domain, completed using reference TRBV29-1 and TRBJ1-1, is SAVISQKPSRDICQRGTSLTIQCQVDSQVTMMFWYRQQPGQSLTLIATANQGSEATYESGFVIDKFPISRPNLTFSTLTVSNMSPEDSSIYLCSVATKGRMNTEAFFGQGTRLTVV.

As concerns this clonotype: A much larger clone differs by one base, so this may be a read error. The rearrangement links TRBV2 to TRBJ1-2; 10 bases fit TRBD1. This CDR3 has 16 residues. V lost 6 bases, J lost 0 bases, and 7 bases stayed unmatched. CDR1 is SNHLY, CDR2 FYNNEI, per germline. CDR3 nucleotides: TGTGCCAGCAGGGGGACAGGGGAGGACCCTAACTATGGCTACACCTTC. Residues: CASRGTGEDPNYGYTF.

This clonotype has more than one count but fewer than ten. J is TRBJ2-7 and V is TRBV7-7; tentative D call: TRBD2 (5 bases). Looked up from germline, CDR1 is SSHAT and CDR2 is FNYEAQ (reference sequence). CDR3 length equals 12 residues. The ends were cut back, 5 bases at V and 7 bases at J, with 12 bases in the middle. The CDR3 DNA is TGTGCCAGCAGCATCCCAGGAGGAGAGCAGTACTTC. It yields the protein CASSIPGGEQYF.

The CDR3, as DNA: TGTGCCAGCAGTTTTACAGGGGTCCAGCCCCAGCATTTT. Its protein is CASSFTGVQPQHF. The chain couples TRBV27 to TRBJ1-5, with 7 bases that match TRBD1. The V gene's germline CDR1 is MNHEY and CDR2 SMNVEV (reference sequence). V was clipped by 3 bases and J by 7 bases; unmatched bases: 3. This CDR3 comprises 13 residues.

This clonotype has a handful of counts. The chain uses TRBV30 and TRBJ2-1; D could derive from TRBD1 or TRBD2 (5 bases each). The CDR3 sequence is 15 residues long. V lost 0 bases to trimming and J lost 5 bases, with 14 bases between them. CDR1 is GTSNPN and CDR2 is SVGIG in the germline V gene (reference sequence). CDR3 DNA sequence: TGTGCCTGGAGTGTAGTTACGGGGCCGGACAATGAGCAGTTCTTC. Protein sequence: CAWSVVTGPDNEQFF.

This clonotype was found many times. This rearrangement joins TRBV20-1 to TRBJ2-5; D ambiguous. V lost 2 bases and J lost 5, with 9 bases in between. Germline CDR1 reads DFQATT; CDR2 reads SNEGSKA (reference sequence). The CDR3 is made up of 12 amino acids. This CDR3 is CSARPGAETQYF. In DNA, the CDR3 is TGCAGTGCTAGACCCGGTGCCGAGACCCAGTACTTC.

V usage is TRBV28 and J usage is TRBJ1-5, with D possibly TRBD1 on 6 matching bases. Per germline, CDR1 MDHEN and CDR2 SYDVKM. V lost 5 bases and J lost 0, with 17 bases in between. CDR3 length: 17 residues. CDR3 amino acids: CASSTPQGDHSNQPQHF. CDR3 coding DNA: TGTGCCAGCAGTACCCCACAGGGCGATCATAGCAATCAGCCCCAGCATTTT. Full variable domain (outside the CDR3, taken from reference TRBV28 and TRBJ1-5): DVKVTQSSRYLVKRTGEKVFLECVQDMDHENMFWYRQDPGLGLRLIYFSYDVKMKEKGDIPEGYSVSREKKERFSLILESASTNQTSMYLCASSTPQGDHSNQPQHFGDGTRLSIL.

This clonotype has ten or more counts. This chain's CDR3 is CATSEDGNYGYTF. The CDR3 coding sequence is TGTGCCACCAGTGAGGACGGGAACTATGGCTACACCTTC. The V gene is TRBV24-1, the J gene TRBJ1-2; D uncertain. The CDR3 loop spans 13 amino acids. Trimming took 4 bases from V and 2 from J, leaving 7 bases between them. Germline assignment: CDR1 KGHDR and CDR2 SFDVKD.

Remarks on this clonotype: A much bigger clone sits one base away, suggesting this may be a read error. The chain carries TRBV12-3 or TRBV12-4 and TRBJ1-1; a weak D match, TRBD1 (6 bases). This CDR3 is built from 14 residues. The V end was cut by 6 bases, the J end by 3 bases, with 14 bases between. The CDR3 here is CASSTGQMDTEAFF. As DNA, the CDR3 is TGTGCCAGCAGCACAGGACAGATGGACACTGAAGCTTTCTTT.

This clonotype was seen at least ten times. The chain uses TRBV6-5 and TRBJ1-2; D uncertain. In germline, CDR1 is MNHEY, CDR2 SVGAGI. Trimming pared 0 bases from V and 8 bases from J, leaving 10 bases between. The CDR3 has 13 amino acids. The CDR3 DNA reads TGTGCCAGCAGTTACTCCGGAAGAGGCGGCTACACCTTC. This codes for CASSYSGRGGYTF.

This clonotype was detected many times. The V call is TRBV11-2, the J call TRBJ1-2; perhaps TRBD1 as D (5 bases). Germline-derived CDR1 and CDR2 are SGHAT and FQNNGV. The CDR3 runs to 15 residues. V was pared by 5 bases and J by 2 bases, with 15 bases between. The CDR3 sequence is CASSPVAGLNYGYTF. The CDR3 DNA follows: TGTGCCAGCAGCCCCGTGGCAGGGTTAAACTATGGCTACACCTTC.

This clonotype was found a few times. J is TRBJ2-1 and V is TRBV24-1; weak D call: TRBD2 (6 bases). V was trimmed by 5 bases and J by 3 bases, leaving 16 bases between them. CDR1 and CDR2 from the germline V gene are KGHDR and SFDVKD. The CDR3 is 16 amino acids. The CDR3 spells CATSGMEAGSYNEQFF. Here the CDR3 DNA reads TGTGCCACCAGTGGGATGGAGGCGGGAAGCTACAATGAGCAGTTCTTC.

The chain's CDR3 is CSVLGLGQGLYEQYF. DNA for the CDR3: TGCAGCGTTTTAGGACTCGGGCAGGGGTTGTACGAGCAGTACTTC. The chain employs TRBV29-1 and TRBJ2-7; TRBD1 is a possible D gene (6 bases). The ends were cut back, 5 bases at V and 4 bases at J, with 21 bases in the middle. CDR1 is SQVTM and CDR2 is ANQGSEA in the germline V gene. The CDR3 sequence is 15 residues long.

This clonotype came up many times. This chain joins TRBV20-1 and TRBJ2-5, with 8 bases identical to TRBD2. This CDR3 contains 13 residues. Trimming took 4 bases from V and 8 from J; bases not matched to a gene: 9. CDR1 DFQATT and CDR2 SNEGSKA come from the germline V gene (reference sequence). The DNA of the CDR3 is TGCAGTGCTAAACTAGCGGCCGCAATTACCCAGTACTTC. Amino acids: CSAKLAAAITQYF.

This clonotype occurred many times. The chain employs TRBV20-1 and TRBJ1-1; D ambiguous. This CDR3 comprises 12 residues. V dropped 5 bases and J dropped 4 bases, with 11 bases sitting between them. Germline CDR1 and CDR2: DFQATT and SNEGSKA (reference sequence). CDR3 DNA sequence: TGCAGTGCTCCCGTCCCGGGCACTGAAGCTTTCTTT. Protein: CSAPVPGTEAFF.

The table lists this clonotype with many counts. The gene calls are TRBV28 and TRBJ2-2, with D hard to call. Germline CDR1 MDHEN, CDR2 SYDVKM. The ends were cut back, 6 bases at V and 4 bases at J, with 15 bases in the middle. The CDR3 spans 15 residues. The CDR3 protein is CASSPVRASTGELFF. CDR3 coding DNA: TGTGCCAGCAGCCCCGTTAGAGCGAGCACCGGGGAGCTGTTTTTT.

The rearrangement uses TRBV13 and TRBJ2-5, with 13 nucleotides matching TRBD2. This CDR3 comprises 18 residues. CDR1 and CDR2 (germline): PRHDT, FYEKMQ (reference sequence). After removal of 4 bases from V and 5 bases from J, the junction contained 13 bases not matched to a gene. CDR3 DNA sequence: TGTGCCAGCAGCTCGACCTCCTGGGGGACTAGCGGGATCGAGACCCAGTACTTC. Its protein product is CASSSTSWGTSGIETQYF. Full variable domain (outside the CDR3, taken from reference TRBV13 and TRBJ2-5): AAGVIQSPRHLIKEKRETATLKCYPIPRHDTVYWYQQGPGQDPQFLISFYEKMQSDKGSIPDRFSAQQFSDYHSELNMSSLELGDSALYFCASSSTSWGTSGIETQYFGPGTRLLVL.

The chain links TRBV20-1 to TRBJ2-2; a weak D match, TRBD2 (7 bases). CDR1 DFQATT and CDR2 SNEGSKA come from the germline V gene (reference sequence). V was pared by 0 bases and J by 6 bases, with 23 bases between. The CDR3 spans 18 residues. The CDR3 reads CSARDLVGGGGESGELFF. The CDR3 DNA reads as TGCAGTGCTAGAGATCTGGTTGGAGGGGGAGGGGAATCCGGGGAGCTGTTTTTT.

This clonotype was observed at least ten times. The rearrangement joins TRBV2 to TRBJ2-7; perhaps TRBD2 as D (5 bases). This CDR3 has 16 amino acids. V lost 4 bases and J 4 bases, leaving 20 bases between the germline ends. Germline V gene sequence: CDR1 SNHLY, CDR2 FYNNEI. Here the CDR3 DNA reads TGTGCCAGCAGTGTCTTCCCCCTAGCTCAGAAGTACGAGCAGTACTTC. Residues: CASSVFPLAQKYEQYF.

The chain has TRBV30 and TRBJ1-1, with D maybe TRBD1 (5 bases). Trimming stripped 1 base from V and 0 bases from J, with 6 bases between. The CDR3 consists of 13 residues. Looked up from germline, CDR1 is GTSNPN and CDR2 is SVGIG (reference sequence). CDR3 DNA: TGTGCCTGGAGTGAGGGGATGAACACTGAAGCTTTCTTT. As protein: CAWSEGMNTEAFF.

This clonotype was observed at least ten times. The chain has TRBV6-5 and TRBJ2-1; D is unresolved. The CDR3 is made up of 11 amino acids. Trimming removed 2 bases from V and 9 bases from J, with 5 bases in between. Germline lookup yields CDR1 MNHEY and CDR2 SVGAGI. CDR3 nucleotides: TGTGCCAGCAGTTACCTCGGTGAGCAGTTCTTC. This gives the protein CASSYLGEQFF.

This clonotype was counted only a few times. The chain combines TRBV6-6 with TRBJ1-4; D not resolved. Trimming left V 0 bases short and J 4 bases short, with 9 bases between. Germline CDR1 MNHNY, CDR2 SVGAGI (reference sequence). The CDR3 loop spans 15 amino acids. The CDR3 protein is CASSYSGGDNEKLFF. CDR3 sequence (DNA): TGTGCCAGCAGTTACTCCGGTGGAGATAATGAAAAACTGTTTTTT.

V is TRBV29-1 and J is TRBJ2-7; TRBD2 is a possible D gene (6 bases). V was trimmed by 5 bases and J by 4 bases, leaving 12 bases between them. CDR3 length: 12 amino acids. In germline, CDR1 is SQVTM, CDR2 ANQGSEA. The chain's CDR3 is CSVRTNRYEQYF. In nucleotides, the CDR3 is TGCAGCGTTCGGACTAATCGGTACGAGCAGTACTTC.